These T cell receptor beta chains were read from a single sample in a study of blood T cell repertoires in COVID-19. The table came from immunoSEQ multiplex PCR; TCRdb's copy has only in-frame clones and leaves some out. The sample lists about 150,000 clones; more than 90% were seen once. Sequencing was done on a sample of peripheral blood. These receptors originate from a man aged 45-60 years with acute or convalescent COVID-19. CDR3s include the opening cysteine and the closing phenylalanine or tryptophan. Fields, in order: J gene, V gene, D gene, clone size, CDR3 DNA, CDR3 protein. A D gene is named only where the DNA matches it firmly. Size values are once, few and many counts, or a class for expanded clones, and some rows have none.

>TRBJ2-5|TRBV5-1|-|-
TGCGCCAGCAGCTGGGGCGAGAAAGAGACCCAGTACTTC
CASSWGEKETQYF
>TRBJ2-1|TRBV9|TRBD2|-
TGTGCCAGCAGCGTCCTAGCGGGAGAAGTCGATGAGCAGTTCTTC
CASSVLAGEVDEQFF
>TRBJ2-1|TRBV4-1|TRBD2|-
TGCGCCAGCAGCCCCAGACTAGCGGAAAGCAATGAGCAGTTCTTC
CASSPRLAESNEQFF
>TRBJ2-6|TRBV5-5|-|-
TGTGCCAGCAGCTTGTTTTCGGGTAGCTCTGGGGCCAACGTCCTGACTTTC
CASSLFSGSSGANVLTF
>TRBJ1-6|TRBV5-4|-|few
TGTGCCAGCAGCTTGGCCTTGGGTAGTAACAGTCGCTCACCCCTCCACTTT
CASSLALGSNSRSPLHF
>TRBJ2-3|TRBV9|-|-
TGTGCCAGCAGCGCCACGGTAGGGGCAGATACGCAGTATTTT
CASSATVGADTQYF
>TRBJ1-1|TRBV29-1|-|-
TGCAGCGTTGTCCCGGGAGGGGGGAACACTGAAGCTTTCTTT
CSVVPGGGNTEAFF
>TRBJ2-3|TRBV10-3|-|-
TGTGCCATCAGTGGGGCGTTTAGCACAGATACGCAGTATTTT
CAISGAFSTDTQYF
>TRBJ2-2|TRBV12-3/TRBV12-4|-|-
TGTGCCAGCAGTTTTCCAGGGGCCGGGGAGCTGTTTTTT
CASSFPGAGELFF
>TRBJ2-5|TRBV10-3|TRBD1|once
TGTGCCATCAGTGGGACAGGGCCCCCAGAGACCCAGTACTTC
CAISGTGPPETQYF
>TRBJ1-5|TRBV5-8|-|once
TGTGCCAGCAGCTTGGGCATCGGTGTCGGGCCCCAGCATTTT
CASSLGIGVGPQHF
>TRBJ1-1|TRBV7-9|-|-
TGTGCCAGCAGCTCATCCTGGACAGATAGGACTGAAGCTTTCTTT
CASSSSWTDRTEAFF
>TRBJ1-2|TRBV28|TRBD1|-
TGTGCCAGCAGTCCCCCGGGACAGGGCTATGGCTACACCTTC
CASSPPGQGYGYTF
>TRBJ2-1|TRBV2|TRBD2|-
TGTGCCAGCAGTGAATTGGGACTAGCCCTACCCAGGGAGCAGTTCTTC
CASSELGLALPREQFF
>TRBJ1-6|TRBV6-1|-|once
TGTGCCAGCAGTAAAGTGCCCGGGACACCGAATTCACCCCTCCACTTT
CASSKVPGTPNSPLHF
>TRBJ1-4|TRBV18|TRBD1|-
TGTGCCAGCTCACCGCAGACAGGGCCGAATGAAAAACTGTTTTTT
CASSPQTGPNEKLFF
>TRBJ2-3|TRBV9|TRBD1|-
TGTGCCAGCAGCGTAGCCGGACAGGGAGCTAACACAGATACGCAGTATTTT
CASSVAGQGANTDTQYF
>TRBJ2-1|TRBV6-1|TRBD2|-
TGTGCCAGCAGTGAATTGGACAGCGGGGGCTCCTACAATGAGCAGTTCTTC
CASSELDSGGSYNEQFF
>TRBJ1-2|TRBV27|TRBD1|-
TGTGCCTGGGGGCTACCGGGACAGGGGCTCTATGGCTACACCTTC
CAWGLPGQGLYGYTF
>TRBJ2-3|TRBV2|TRBD2|-
TGTGCCAGCAGCCGGACTAGCCCCACAGATACGCAGTATTTT
CASSRTSPTDTQYF
>TRBJ1-3|TRBV2|TRBD1|once
TGTGCCAGCAGTTACGGCTTGTCTTCGGGACAGGGACTCTCTGGAAACACCATATATTTT
CASSYGLSSGQGLSGNTIYF
>TRBJ2-1|TRBV27|TRBD2|-
TGTGCCAGCTCGCCTAGGGGGACTAGCGTATACAATGAGCAGTTCTTC
CASSPRGTSVYNEQFF
>TRBJ2-7|TRBV7-2|TRBD2|-
TGTGCCAGCAGCCCTACGGGACTAGCGGGAGGCCGGGACTACGAGCAGTACTTC
CASSPTGLAGGRDYEQYF